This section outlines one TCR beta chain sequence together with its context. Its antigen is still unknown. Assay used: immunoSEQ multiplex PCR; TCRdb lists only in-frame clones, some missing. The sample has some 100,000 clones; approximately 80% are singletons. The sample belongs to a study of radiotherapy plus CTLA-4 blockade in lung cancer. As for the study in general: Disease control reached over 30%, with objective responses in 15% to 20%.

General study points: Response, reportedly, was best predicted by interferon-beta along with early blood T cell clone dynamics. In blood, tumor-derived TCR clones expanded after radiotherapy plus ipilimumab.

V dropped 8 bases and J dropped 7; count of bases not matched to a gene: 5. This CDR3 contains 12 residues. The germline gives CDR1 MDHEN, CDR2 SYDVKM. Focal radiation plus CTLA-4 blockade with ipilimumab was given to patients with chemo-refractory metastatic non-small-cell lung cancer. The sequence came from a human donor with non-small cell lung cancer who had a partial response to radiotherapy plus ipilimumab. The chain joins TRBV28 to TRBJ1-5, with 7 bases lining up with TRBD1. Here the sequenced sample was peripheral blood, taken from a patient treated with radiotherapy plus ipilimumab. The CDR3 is CASGTGAQPQHF. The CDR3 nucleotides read TGTGCCAGCGGTACAGGGGCCCAGCCCCAGCATTTT.